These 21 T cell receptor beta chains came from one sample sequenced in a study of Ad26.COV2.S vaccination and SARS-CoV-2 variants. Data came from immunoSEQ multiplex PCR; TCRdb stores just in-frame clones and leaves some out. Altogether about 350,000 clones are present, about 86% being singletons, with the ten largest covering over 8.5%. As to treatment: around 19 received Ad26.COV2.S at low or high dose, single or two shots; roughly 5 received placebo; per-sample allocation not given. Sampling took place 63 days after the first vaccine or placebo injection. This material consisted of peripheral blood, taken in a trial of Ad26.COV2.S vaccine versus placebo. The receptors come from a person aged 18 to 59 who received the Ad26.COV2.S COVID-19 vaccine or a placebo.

The CDR3 sequence is CASSLGRENEQFF. In DNA, the CDR3 is TGTGCCAGCAGCTTAGGGCGAGAGAATGAGCAGTTCTTC. V gene TRBV11-1 combines with J gene TRBJ2-1, with D unclear. V lost 1 base, J lost 7 bases, and 8 bases lay in between. The V gene's germline CDR1 is SGHAT and CDR2 FQDESV (reference sequence). CDR3 length: 13 residues.

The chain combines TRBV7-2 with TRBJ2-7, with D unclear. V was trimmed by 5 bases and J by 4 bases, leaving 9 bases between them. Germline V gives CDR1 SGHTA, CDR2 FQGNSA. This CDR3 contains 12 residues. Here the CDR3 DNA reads TGTGCCAGCAGCCCGTATCGATACGAGCAGTACTTC. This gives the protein CASSPYRYEQYF.

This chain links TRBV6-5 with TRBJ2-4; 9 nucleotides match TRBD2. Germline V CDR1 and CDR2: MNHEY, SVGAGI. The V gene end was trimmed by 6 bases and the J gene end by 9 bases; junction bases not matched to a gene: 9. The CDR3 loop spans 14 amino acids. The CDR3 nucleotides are TGTGCCAGCAGGATTTCTAGCGGGACCAGCATTCAGTACTTC. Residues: CASRISSGTSIQYF.

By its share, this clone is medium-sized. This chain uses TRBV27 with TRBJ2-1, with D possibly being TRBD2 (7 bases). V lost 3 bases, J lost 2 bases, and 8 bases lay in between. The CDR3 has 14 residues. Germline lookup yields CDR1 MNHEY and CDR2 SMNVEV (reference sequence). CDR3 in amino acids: CASSLGGPYNEQFF. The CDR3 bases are TGTGCCAGCAGTTTGGGGGGGCCCTACAATGAGCAGTTCTTC.

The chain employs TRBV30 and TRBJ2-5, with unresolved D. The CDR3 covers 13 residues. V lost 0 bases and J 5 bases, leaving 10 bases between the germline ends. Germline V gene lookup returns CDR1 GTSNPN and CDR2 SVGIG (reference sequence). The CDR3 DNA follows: TGTGCCTGGAGTGTAAGCGTTCCTGAGACCCAGTACTTC. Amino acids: CAWSVSVPETQYF.

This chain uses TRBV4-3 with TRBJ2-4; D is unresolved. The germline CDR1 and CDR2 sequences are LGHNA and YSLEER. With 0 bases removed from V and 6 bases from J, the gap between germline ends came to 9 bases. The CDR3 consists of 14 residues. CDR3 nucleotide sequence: TGCGCCAGCAGCCAAGAACCGCTAGTAAACATTCAGTACTTC. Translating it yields CASSQEPLVNIQYF.

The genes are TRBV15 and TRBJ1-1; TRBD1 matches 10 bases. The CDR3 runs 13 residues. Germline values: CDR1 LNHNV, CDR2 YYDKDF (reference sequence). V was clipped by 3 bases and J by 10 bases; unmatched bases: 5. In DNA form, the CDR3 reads TGTGCCACCAGCAGCACGAGACAGGGGGCAGCTTTCTTT. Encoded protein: CATSSTRQGAAFF.

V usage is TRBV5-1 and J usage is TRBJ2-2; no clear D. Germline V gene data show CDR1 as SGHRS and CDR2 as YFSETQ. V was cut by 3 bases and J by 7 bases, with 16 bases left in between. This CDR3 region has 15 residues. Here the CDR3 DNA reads TGCGCCAGCAGCTCCGATGAGGTTTCGGTCGGGGAGCTGTTTTTT. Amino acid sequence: CASSSDEVSVGELFF.

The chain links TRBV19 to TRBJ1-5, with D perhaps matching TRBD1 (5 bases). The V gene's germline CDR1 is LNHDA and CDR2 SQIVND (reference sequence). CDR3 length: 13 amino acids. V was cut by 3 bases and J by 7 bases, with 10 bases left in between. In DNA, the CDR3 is TGTGCCAGTAGTATTGGGGCCCAGCAGCCCCAGCATTTT. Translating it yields CASSIGAQQPQHF.

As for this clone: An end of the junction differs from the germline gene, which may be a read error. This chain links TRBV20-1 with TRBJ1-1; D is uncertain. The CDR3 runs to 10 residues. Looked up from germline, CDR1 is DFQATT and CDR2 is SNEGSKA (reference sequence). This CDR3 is CSARENEAFF. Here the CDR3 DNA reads TGCAGTGCAAGAGAAAATGAAGCTTTCTTT.

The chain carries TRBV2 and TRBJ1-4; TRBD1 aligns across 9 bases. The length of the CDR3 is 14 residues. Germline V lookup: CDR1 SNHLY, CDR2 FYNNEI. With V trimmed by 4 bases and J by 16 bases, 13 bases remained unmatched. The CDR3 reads CASSAPPGTGRPFF. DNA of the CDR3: TGTGCCAGCAGTGCCCCCCCCGGGACAGGGCGTCCGTTTTTT.

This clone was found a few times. CDR3 region: CASSAGQGYGYTF. Written as DNA, the CDR3 is TGTGCCAGCAGCGCAGGACAGGGGTATGGCTACACCTTC. The chain couples TRBV11-2 to TRBJ1-2, with 9 positions matching TRBD1. The CDR3 covers 13 residues. V shed 5 bases and J 5 bases; nucleotides not matched to a gene: 3. The V gene's germline CDR1 is SGHAT and CDR2 FQNNGV.

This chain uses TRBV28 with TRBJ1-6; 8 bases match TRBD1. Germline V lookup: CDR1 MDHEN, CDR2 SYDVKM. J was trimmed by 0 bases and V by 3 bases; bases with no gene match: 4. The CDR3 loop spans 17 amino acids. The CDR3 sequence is CASSFDRGSSYNSPLHF. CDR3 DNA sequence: TGTGCCAGCAGTTTTGACAGGGGATCCTCCTATAATTCACCCCTCCACTTT.

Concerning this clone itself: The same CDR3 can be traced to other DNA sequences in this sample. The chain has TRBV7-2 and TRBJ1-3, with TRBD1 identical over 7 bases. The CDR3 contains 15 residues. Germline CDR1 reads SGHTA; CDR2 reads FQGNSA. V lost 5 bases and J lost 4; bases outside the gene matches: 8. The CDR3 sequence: CASSTTGASGNTIYF. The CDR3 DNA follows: TGTGCCAGCAGCACAACAGGGGCCTCCGGAAACACCATATATTTT.

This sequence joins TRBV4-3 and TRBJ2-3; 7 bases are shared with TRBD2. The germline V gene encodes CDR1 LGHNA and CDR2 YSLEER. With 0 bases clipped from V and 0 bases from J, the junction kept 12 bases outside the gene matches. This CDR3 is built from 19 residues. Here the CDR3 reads CASSQERTVAGASTDTQYF. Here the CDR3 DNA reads TGCGCCAGCAGCCAAGAAAGGACGGTAGCGGGTGCTAGCACAGATACGCAGTATTTT.

The CDR3: CASSQGQGKWNEQFF. The CDR3 DNA is TGTGCCAGCAGCCAGGGACAGGGAAAGTGGAATGAGCAGTTCTTC. The chain uses TRBV7-2 and TRBJ2-1; 9 bases are shared with TRBD1. The CDR3 extends over 15 amino acids. J gave up 7 bases and V 5 bases, and 9 bases lay outside the gene matches. Looked up from germline, CDR1 is SGHTA and CDR2 is FQGNSA.

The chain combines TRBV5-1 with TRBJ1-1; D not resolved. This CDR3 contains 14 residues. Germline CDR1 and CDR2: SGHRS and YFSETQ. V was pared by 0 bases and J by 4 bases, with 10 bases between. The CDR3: CASSLGGMGTEAFF. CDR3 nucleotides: TGCGCCAGCAGCTTGGGAGGGATGGGCACTGAAGCTTTCTTT.

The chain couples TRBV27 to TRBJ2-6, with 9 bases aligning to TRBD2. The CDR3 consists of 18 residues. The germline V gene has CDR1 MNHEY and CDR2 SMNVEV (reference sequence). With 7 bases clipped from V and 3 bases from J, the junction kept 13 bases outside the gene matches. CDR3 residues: CASKPRASGVDGANVLTF. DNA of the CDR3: TGTGCCAGCAAACCGCGGGCTAGCGGGGTGGATGGGGCCAACGTCCTGACTTTC.

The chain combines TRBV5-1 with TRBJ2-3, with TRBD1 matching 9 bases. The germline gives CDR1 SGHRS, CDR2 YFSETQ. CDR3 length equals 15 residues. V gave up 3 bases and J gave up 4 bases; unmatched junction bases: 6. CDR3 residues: CASSSGTGKADTQYF. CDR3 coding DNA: TGCGCCAGCAGCTCCGGGACAGGGAAGGCAGATACGCAGTATTTT.

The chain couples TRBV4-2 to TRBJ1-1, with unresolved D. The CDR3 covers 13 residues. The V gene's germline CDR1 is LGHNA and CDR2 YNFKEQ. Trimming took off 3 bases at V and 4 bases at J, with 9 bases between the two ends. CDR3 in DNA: TGTGCCAGCAGCCACGTCGGACGCACTGAAGCTTTCTTT. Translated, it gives CASSHVGRTEAFF.

The CDR3: CASSQGGSRGGRRNEQFF. CDR3 DNA: TGTGCCAGCAGCCAAGGAGGTTCGCGCGGGGGGAGGAGAAATGAGCAGTTCTTC. The V and J genes are TRBV4-2 and TRBJ2-1; 8 positions agree with TRBD2. V lost 1 base and J lost 7; bases outside the gene matches: 15. Germline loops: CDR1 LGHNA, CDR2 YNFKEQ. There are 18 residues in the CDR3.